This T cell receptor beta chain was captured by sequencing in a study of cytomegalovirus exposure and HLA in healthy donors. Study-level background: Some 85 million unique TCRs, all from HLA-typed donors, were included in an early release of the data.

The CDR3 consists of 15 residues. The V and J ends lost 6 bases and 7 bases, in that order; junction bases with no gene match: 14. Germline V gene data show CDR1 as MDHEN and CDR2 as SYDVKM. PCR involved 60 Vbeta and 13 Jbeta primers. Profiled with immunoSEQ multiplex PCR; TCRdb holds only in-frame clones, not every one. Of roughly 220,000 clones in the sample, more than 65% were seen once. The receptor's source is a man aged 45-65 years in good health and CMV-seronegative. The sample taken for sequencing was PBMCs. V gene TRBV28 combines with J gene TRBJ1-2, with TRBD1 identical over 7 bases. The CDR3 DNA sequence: TGTGCCAGCAGGTTGACAGGGACAGCCGTCCGTGGCTACACCTTC. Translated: CASRLTGTAVRGYTF.